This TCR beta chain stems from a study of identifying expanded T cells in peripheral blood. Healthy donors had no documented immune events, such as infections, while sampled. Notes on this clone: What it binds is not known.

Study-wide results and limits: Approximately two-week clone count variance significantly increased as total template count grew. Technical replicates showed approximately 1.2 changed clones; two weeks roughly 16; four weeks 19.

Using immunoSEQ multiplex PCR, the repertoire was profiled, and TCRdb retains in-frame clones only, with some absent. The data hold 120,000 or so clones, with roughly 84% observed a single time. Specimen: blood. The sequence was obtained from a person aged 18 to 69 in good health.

The CDR3, as DNA: TGTGCCAGCAGCTTAGGCTCCCTGGGAACCTTC. This sequence encodes CASSLGSLGTF. The chain couples TRBV7-2 to TRBJ1-2, with D unclear. The V gene's germline CDR1 is SGHTA and CDR2 FQGNSA. The CDR3 has 11 residues. Trimming pared 1 base from V and 14 bases from J, leaving 11 bases between.